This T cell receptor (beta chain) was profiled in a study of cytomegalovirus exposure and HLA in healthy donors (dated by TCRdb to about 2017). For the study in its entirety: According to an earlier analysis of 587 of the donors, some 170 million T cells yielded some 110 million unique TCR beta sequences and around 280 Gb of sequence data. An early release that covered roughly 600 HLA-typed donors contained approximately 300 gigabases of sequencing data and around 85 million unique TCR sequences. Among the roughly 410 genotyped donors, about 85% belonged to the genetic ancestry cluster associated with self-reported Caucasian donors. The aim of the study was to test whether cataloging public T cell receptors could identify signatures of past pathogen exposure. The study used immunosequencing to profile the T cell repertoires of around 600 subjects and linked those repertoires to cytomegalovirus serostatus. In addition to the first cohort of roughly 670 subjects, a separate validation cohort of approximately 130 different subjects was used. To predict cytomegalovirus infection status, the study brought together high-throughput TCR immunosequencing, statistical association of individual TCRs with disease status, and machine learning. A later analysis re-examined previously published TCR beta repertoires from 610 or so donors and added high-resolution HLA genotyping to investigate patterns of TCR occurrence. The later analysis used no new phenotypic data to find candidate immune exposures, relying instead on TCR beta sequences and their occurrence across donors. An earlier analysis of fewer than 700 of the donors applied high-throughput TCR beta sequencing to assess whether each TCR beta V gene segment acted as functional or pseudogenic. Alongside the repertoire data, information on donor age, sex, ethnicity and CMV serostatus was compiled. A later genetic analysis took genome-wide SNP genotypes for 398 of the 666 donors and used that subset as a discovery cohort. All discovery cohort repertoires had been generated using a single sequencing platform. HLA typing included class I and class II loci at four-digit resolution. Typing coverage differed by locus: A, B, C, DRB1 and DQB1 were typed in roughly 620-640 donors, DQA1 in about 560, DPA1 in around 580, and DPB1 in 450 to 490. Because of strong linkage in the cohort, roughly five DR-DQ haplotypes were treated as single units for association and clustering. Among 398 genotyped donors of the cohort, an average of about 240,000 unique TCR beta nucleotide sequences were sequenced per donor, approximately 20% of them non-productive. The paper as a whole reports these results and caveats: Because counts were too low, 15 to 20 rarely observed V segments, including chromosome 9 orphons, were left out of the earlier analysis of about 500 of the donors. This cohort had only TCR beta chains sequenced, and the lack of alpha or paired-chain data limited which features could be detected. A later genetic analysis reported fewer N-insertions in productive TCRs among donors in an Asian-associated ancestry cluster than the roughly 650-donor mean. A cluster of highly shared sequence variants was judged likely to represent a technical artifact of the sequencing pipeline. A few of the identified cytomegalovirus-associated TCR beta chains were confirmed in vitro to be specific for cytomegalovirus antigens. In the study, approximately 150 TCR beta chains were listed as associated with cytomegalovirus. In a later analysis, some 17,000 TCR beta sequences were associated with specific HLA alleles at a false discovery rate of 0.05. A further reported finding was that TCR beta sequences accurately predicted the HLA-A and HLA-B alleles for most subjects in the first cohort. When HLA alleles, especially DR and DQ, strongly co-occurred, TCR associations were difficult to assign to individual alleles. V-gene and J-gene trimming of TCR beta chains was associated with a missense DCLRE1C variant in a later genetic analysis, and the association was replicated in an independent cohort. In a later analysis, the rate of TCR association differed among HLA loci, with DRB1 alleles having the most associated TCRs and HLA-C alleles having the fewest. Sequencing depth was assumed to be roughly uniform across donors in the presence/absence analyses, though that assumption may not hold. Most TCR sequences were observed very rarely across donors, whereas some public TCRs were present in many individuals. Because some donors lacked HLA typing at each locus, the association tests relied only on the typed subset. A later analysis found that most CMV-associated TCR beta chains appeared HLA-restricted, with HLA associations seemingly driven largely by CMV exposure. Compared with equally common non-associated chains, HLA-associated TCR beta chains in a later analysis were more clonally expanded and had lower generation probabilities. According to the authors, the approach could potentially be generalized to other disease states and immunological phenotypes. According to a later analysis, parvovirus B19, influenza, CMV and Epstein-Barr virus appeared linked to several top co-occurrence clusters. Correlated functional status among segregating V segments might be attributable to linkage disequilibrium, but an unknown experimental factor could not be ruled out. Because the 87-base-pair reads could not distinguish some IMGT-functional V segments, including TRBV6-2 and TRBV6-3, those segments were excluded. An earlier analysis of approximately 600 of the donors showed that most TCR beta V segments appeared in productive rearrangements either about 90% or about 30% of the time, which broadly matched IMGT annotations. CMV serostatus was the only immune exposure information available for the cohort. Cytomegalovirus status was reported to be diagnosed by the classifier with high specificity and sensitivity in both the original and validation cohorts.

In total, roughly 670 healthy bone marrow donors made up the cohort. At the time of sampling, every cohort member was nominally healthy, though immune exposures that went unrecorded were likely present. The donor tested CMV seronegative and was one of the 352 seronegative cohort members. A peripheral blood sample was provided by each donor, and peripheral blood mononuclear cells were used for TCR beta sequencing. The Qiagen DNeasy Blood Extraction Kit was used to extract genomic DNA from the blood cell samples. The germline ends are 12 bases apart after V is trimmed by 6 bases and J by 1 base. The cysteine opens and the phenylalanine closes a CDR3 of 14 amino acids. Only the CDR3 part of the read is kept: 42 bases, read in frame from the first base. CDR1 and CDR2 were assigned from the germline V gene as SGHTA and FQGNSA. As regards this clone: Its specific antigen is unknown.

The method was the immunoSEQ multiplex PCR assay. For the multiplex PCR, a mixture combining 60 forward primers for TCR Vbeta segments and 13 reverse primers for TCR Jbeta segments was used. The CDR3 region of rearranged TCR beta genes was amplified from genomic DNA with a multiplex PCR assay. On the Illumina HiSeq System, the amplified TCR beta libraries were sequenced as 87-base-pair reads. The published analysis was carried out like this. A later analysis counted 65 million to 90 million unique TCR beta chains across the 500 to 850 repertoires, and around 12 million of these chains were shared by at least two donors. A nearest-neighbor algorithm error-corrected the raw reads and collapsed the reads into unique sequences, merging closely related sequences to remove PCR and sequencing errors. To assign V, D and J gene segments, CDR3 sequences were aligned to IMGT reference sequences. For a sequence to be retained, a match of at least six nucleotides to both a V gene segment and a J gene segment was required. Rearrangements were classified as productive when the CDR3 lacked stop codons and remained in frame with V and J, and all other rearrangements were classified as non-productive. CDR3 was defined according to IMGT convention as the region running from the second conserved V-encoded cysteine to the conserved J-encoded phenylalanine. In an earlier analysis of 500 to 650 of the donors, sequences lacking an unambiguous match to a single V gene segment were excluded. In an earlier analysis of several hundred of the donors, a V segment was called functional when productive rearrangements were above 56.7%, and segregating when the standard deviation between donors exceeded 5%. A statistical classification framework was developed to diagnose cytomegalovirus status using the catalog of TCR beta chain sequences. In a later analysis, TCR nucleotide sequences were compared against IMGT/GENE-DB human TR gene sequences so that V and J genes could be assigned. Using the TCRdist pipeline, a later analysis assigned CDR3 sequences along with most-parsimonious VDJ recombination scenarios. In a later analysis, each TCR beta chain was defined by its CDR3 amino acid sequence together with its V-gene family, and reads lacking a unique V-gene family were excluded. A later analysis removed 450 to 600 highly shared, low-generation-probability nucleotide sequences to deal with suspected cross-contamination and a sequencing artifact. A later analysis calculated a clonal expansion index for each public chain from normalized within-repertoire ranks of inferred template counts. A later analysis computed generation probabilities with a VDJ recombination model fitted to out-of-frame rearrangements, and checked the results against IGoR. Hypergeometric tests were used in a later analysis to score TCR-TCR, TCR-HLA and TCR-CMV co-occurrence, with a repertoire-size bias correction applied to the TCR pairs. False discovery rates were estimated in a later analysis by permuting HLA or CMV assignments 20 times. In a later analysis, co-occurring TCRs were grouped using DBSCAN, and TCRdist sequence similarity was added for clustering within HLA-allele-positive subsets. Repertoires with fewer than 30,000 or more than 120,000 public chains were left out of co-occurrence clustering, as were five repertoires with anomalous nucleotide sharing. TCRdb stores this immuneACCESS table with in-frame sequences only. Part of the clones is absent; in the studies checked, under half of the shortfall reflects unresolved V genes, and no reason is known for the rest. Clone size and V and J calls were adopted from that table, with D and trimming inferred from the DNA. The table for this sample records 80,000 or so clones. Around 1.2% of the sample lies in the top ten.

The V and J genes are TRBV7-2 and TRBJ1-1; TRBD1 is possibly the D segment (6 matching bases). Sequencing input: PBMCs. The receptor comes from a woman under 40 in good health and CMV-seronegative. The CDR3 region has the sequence CASRSGQPNTEAFF. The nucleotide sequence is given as TGTGCCAGCAGATCAGGACAGCCGAACACTGAAGCTTTCTTT. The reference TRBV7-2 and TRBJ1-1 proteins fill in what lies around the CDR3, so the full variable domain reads GAGVSQSPSNKVTEKGKDVELRCDPISGHTALYWYRQSLGQGLEFLIYFQGNSAPDKSGLPSDRFSAERTGGSVSTLTIQRTQQEDSAVYLCASRSGQPNTEAFFGQGTRLTVV.